What follows are 10 T cell receptor beta chains derived from one specimen sequenced in a study of blood T cell repertoires in COVID-19. This table comes from immunoSEQ multiplex PCR, and its TCRdb copy is limited to in-frame clones, with some not included. The table shows about 400,000 clones, with roughly 88% occurring only once. The material sequenced was peripheral blood. Receptor source: a woman aged 25 to 45 with active or convalescent COVID-19.

The V gene is TRBV15, the J gene TRBJ2-7, with D possibly matching TRBD1 (6 bases). Trimming took 1 base from V and 0 from J, leaving 13 bases between them. This CDR3 spans 16 amino acids. Germline CDR1 LNHNV, CDR2 YYDKDF (reference sequence). CDR3 amino acids: CATSRGGGIRSYEQYF. Here the CDR3 DNA reads TGTGCCACCAGCAGAGGAGGGGGTATCCGCTCCTACGAGCAGTACTTC.

The chain joins TRBV14 to TRBJ2-2; TRBD2 aligns across 12 bases. The CDR3 contains 16 residues. CDR1 and CDR2 (germline): SGHDN, FVKESK. The J segment lost 8 bases and the V segment lost 4 bases, leaving 8 bases of the junction unmatched. CDR3 amino acids: CASSPLLAGGPGELFF. CDR3 in DNA: TGTGCCAGCAGCCCCCTACTAGCGGGGGGCCCAGGGGAGCTGTTTTTT. The whole variable domain, filled in from reference TRBV14 and TRBJ2-2, reads EAGVTQFPSHSVIEKGQTVTLRCDPISGHDNLYWYRRVMGKEIKFLLHFVKESKQDESGMPNNRFLAERTGGTYSTLKVQPAELEDSGVYFCASSPLLAGGPGELFFGEGSRLTVL.

V is TRBV6-5 and J is TRBJ2-5; 10 nucleotides line up with TRBD1. Unmatched junction bases numbered 8, after V lost 6 bases and J lost 7 bases. Germline V gene lookup returns CDR1 MNHEY and CDR2 SVGAGI. This CDR3 has 14 residues. In nucleotides, the CDR3 is TGTGCCAGCAGACCTCGGGACAGGGGATGGACCCAGTACTTC. Translating gives CASRPRDRGWTQYF.

The rearrangement uses TRBV2 and TRBJ2-3; 13 bases fit TRBD2. J gave up 2 bases and V 4 bases, and 3 bases lay outside the gene matches. The CDR3 is 16 residues long. The germline V gene has CDR1 SNHLY and CDR2 FYNNEI. The CDR3 DNA sequence: TGTGCCAGCAGTGTCGGGACTAGCGGGGCCACAGATACGCAGTATTTT. This sequence encodes CASSVGTSGATDTQYF. The whole variable domain, remainder taken from reference TRBV2 and TRBJ2-3, is EPEVTQTPSHQVTQMGQEVILRCVPISNHLYFYWYRQILGQKVEFLVSFYNNEISEKSEIFDDQFSVERPDGSNFTLKIRSTKLEDSAMYFCASSVGTSGATDTQYFGPGTRLTVL.

This clone was seen more than once but under ten times. J is TRBJ1-1 and V is TRBV3-1 (or the pseudogene TRBV3-2), with D possibly matching TRBD1 (5 bases). This CDR3 spans 13 amino acids. From germline, CDR1 is LGHDT and CDR2 YNNKEL (reference sequence). The V and J ends lost 4 bases and 1 base respectively, with 7 bases between them. The CDR3: CASSLQGNTEAFF. CDR3 DNA sequence: TGTGCCAGCAGCCTTCAGGGGAACACTGAAGCTTTCTTT.

V usage is TRBV29-1 and J usage is TRBJ2-3, with TRBD1 matching 8 bases. CDR1 and CDR2 from the germline V gene are SQVTM and ANQGSEA. The CDR3 is made up of 15 amino acids. After removal of 5 bases from V and 6 bases from J, the junction contained 13 bases not matched to a gene. The CDR3 DNA reads TGCAGCGTTACCCAGGGGGCCTCAGGGGGGGATACGCAGTATTTT. As protein: CSVTQGASGGDTQYF.

The chain employs TRBV2 and TRBJ1-5, with D unresolved. The CDR3 sequence is 13 residues long. Germline V gene sequence: CDR1 SNHLY, CDR2 FYNNEI. Between the trimmed V and J ends, which lost 0 bases and 7 bases, there was a span of 7 bases. CDR3 sequence (DNA): TGTGCCAGCAGTGAAGCAGTCGGGCAGCCCCAGCATTTT. This sequence encodes CASSEAVGQPQHF.

The sample holds one count of this clone. This chain joins TRBV7-2 and TRBJ2-2; a possible D gene is TRBD2 (7 bases). The CDR3 consists of 15 residues. Per germline, CDR1 SGHTA and CDR2 FQGNSA. The V gene lost 3 bases and the J gene lost 6 bases, with 14 bases spanning the gap. CDR3 bases: TGTGCCAGCAGCTTGGTGGGGGGGCCGGCCGGGGAGCTGTTTTTT. It specifies CASSLVGGPAGELFF.

This clone was counted a few times. The chain has TRBV6-6 and TRBJ1-2, with 10 nucleotides matching TRBD1. Germline-derived CDR1 and CDR2 are MNHNY and SVGAGI (reference sequence). Trimming took 8 bases from V and 0 from J; bases not matched to a gene: 6. The CDR3 extends over 15 amino acids. CDR3 nucleotides: TGTGCCAGCCTAACCGGGACAGGGGCTAACTATGGCTACACCTTC. This sequence encodes CASLTGTGANYGYTF.

This chain links TRBV2 with TRBJ1-1, with D possibly matching TRBD1 (6 bases). The CDR3 is 14 residues long. The germline gives CDR1 SNHLY, CDR2 FYNNEI. Trimming removed 7 bases at V and 4 bases at J, with 16 bases between. In DNA form, the CDR3 reads TGTGCCAGCACATCAGGGGTTTCGGGCACTGAAGCTTTCTTT. It yields the protein CASTSGVSGTEAFF.